Below, 21 T cell receptor beta chains from the same sample are listed, as sequenced in a study of T-cell reconstitution after alpha-beta-depleted transplantation in children. During its preparation, the TCRbeta library received unique molecular identifiers. TCRdb reanalysed the PCR reads using MiXCR and keeps one entry per CDR3 protein. The sample records about 440,000 distinct CDR3 sequences, 43% being singletons. The sequencing used PBMCs, collected before TCRalphabeta/CD19-depleted stem cell transplant. These receptors originate from a girl aged 2 to 9 with aplastic anemia, due to receive a stem cell transplant.

This clonotype was counted many times. The CDR3 DNA follows: TGTGCCAACGGAGACAGGGGGTACAATGAGCAGTTCTTC. Amino acids: CANGDRGYNEQFF. The genes are TRBV10-3 and TRBJ2-1; 9 bases map to TRBD1. CDR1 is ENHRY and CDR2 is SYGVKD in the germline V gene. With V trimmed by 10 bases and J by 4 bases, 5 bases remained unmatched. The CDR3 consists of 13 residues.

This clonotype has a count of ten or more. This sequence joins TRBV7-6 and TRBJ1-4; 8 positions agree with TRBD1. V trimming: 5 bases; J trimming: 8 bases; junction bases outside the gene matches: 13. Looked up from germline, CDR1 is SGHVS and CDR2 is FNYEAQ. This CDR3 is built from 16 residues. CDR3 sequence (DNA): TGTGCCAGCAGCCCCAGGACAGGGTTTGGGAACGAAAAACTGTTTTTT. Protein product: CASSPRTGFGNEKLFF.

The chain has TRBV12-3 or TRBV12-4 and TRBJ2-7; 9 bases map to TRBD2. The trim removed 3 bases at V and 7 bases at J, leaving 4 bases unmatched. CDR3 length: 13 amino acids. Here the CDR3 reads CASSFKTSGEQYF. CDR3 nucleotides: TGTGCCAGCAGTTTTAAGACTAGCGGAGAGCAGTACTTC.

This chain connects TRBV5-6 to TRBJ2-1; 9 positions agree with TRBD1. Germline V gene data show CDR1 as SGHDT and CDR2 as YYEEEE. V lost 0 bases and J lost 6; bases outside the gene matches: 7. The CDR3 has 16 residues. As DNA, the CDR3 is TGTGCCAGCAGCTTGGACAGGGGGCGTTTGCTCAATGAGCAGTTCTTC. Amino acids: CASSLDRGRLLNEQFF.

This chain uses TRBV18 with TRBJ1-5; 11 bases are shared with TRBD1. The V gene end was trimmed by 5 bases and the J gene end by 1 base; junction bases not matched to a gene: 7. Germline V lookup: CDR1 KGHSH, CDR2 LQKENI. The CDR3 length is 17 residues. This CDR3 reads CASSTLDRGRSNQPQHF. The DNA for the CDR3 is TGTGCCAGCTCAACGTTGGACAGGGGGCGAAGCAATCAGCCCCAGCATTTT.

The chain recombines TRBV20-1 with TRBJ2-2, with D unresolved. Germline values: CDR1 DFQATT, CDR2 SNEGSKA (reference sequence). Trimming took 2 bases from V and 3 from J, leaving 16 bases between them. The CDR3 runs to 16 residues. The CDR3 DNA is TGCAGTGCTAGATTGCCTTCTGGGTTCGACACCGGGGAGCTGTTTTTT. Its translation: CSARLPSGFDTGELFF.

The rearrangement joins TRBV29-1 to TRBJ2-1, with TRBD2 matching 9 bases. The CDR3 consists of 13 residues. The junction had 6 bases not matched to a gene; V was cut back by 7 bases and J by 5 bases. The germline V gene encodes CDR1 SQVTM and CDR2 ANQGSEA. DNA for the CDR3: TGCAGCGGTATGACTAGCGGCAACAATGAGCAGTTCTTC. The encoded protein is CSGMTSGNNEQFF.

This clonotype has ten or more counts. In DNA form, the CDR3 reads TGTGCCAGCAGTCCGCTTGAGACATTAATCGGTGGGGCCAACGTCCTGACTTTC. It translates to CASSPLETLIGGANVLTF. This chain links TRBV28 with TRBJ2-6; D unclear. Trimming pared 5 bases from V and 3 bases from J, leaving 20 bases between. Germline CDR1 MDHEN, CDR2 SYDVKM. This CDR3 region has 18 residues.

The rearrangement uses TRBV6-5 and TRBJ2-1; TRBD2 matches at 9 bases. Germline V gene lookup returns CDR1 MNHEY and CDR2 SVGAGI. This CDR3 spans 16 amino acids. V lost 0 bases to trimming and J lost 7 bases; unmatched junction nucleotides: 7. The CDR3 protein is CASSYSLAGLRNEQFF. CDR3 nucleotide sequence: TGTGCCAGCAGTTACTCCCTAGCGGGGCTTCGAAATGAGCAGTTCTTC.

This clonotype occurred many times. The chain has TRBV6-2 or TRBV6-3 and TRBJ2-1; weak D call: TRBD1 (6 bases). Between the trimmed V and J ends, which lost 6 bases and 1 base, there was a span of 7 bases. In germline, CDR1 is MNHEY, CDR2 SVGEGT. This CDR3 has 13 amino acids. The DNA of the CDR3 is TGTGCCAGCAGGGACAGTTCCTACAATGAGCAGTTCTTC. Translating it yields CASRDSSYNEQFF.

The chain combines TRBV6-1 with TRBJ2-6; D call uncertain. This CDR3 spans 18 amino acids. CDR1 and CDR2 (germline): MNHNS, SASEGT. The germline V and J ends were trimmed by 7 bases and 2 bases, with 21 bases remaining between them. The CDR3 DNA sequence: TGTGCCAGCACACCTGGGCAGCTATCACTCACTGGGGCCAACGTCCTGACTTTC. It specifies CASTPGQLSLTGANVLTF.

This clonotype was seen ten or more times. CDR3 residues: CASSLLATFEDTQYF. The CDR3 DNA sequence: TGTGCCAGCAGCTTGTTGGCCACATTCGAAGATACGCAGTATTTT. The V gene is TRBV5-6, the J gene TRBJ2-3; D gene uncertain. The V gene lost 1 base and the J gene lost 5 bases, with 14 bases spanning the gap. The length of the CDR3 is 15 residues. The germline V gene encodes CDR1 SGHDT and CDR2 YYEEEE.

In this sample, this clonotype turned up many times. V usage is TRBV27 and J usage is TRBJ2-7; 9 bases are shared with TRBD1. Losses at the gene ends were 3 bases for V and 3 bases for J; bases not matched to a gene: 3. CDR3 length: 14 residues. Germline values: CDR1 MNHEY, CDR2 SMNVEV (reference sequence). Here the CDR3 reads CASSFLGQGYEQYF. CDR3 coding DNA: TGTGCCAGCAGTTTCCTGGGACAGGGCTACGAGCAGTACTTC.

The chain recombines TRBV2 with TRBJ2-7; D remains ambiguous. This CDR3 is built from 15 residues. Germline V gene data show CDR1 as SNHLY and CDR2 as FYNNEI. V was shortened by 5 bases and J by 4 bases, with 18 bases between the two germline ends. The DNA for the CDR3 is TGTGCCAGCAGTAAACGCCGAGTAGGGCCATACGAGCAGTACTTC. As protein: CASSKRRVGPYEQYF. Complete variable domain (other parts from reference TRBV2 and TRBJ2-7): EPEVTQTPSHQVTQMGQEVILRCVPISNHLYFYWYRQILGQKVEFLVSFYNNEISEKSEIFDDQFSVERPDGSNFTLKIRSTKLEDSAMYFCASSKRRVGPYEQYFGPGTRLTVT.

This clonotype was counted a few times. This rearrangement joins TRBV19 to TRBJ2-1, with unresolved D. V was pared by 6 bases and J by 9 bases, with 18 bases between. CDR3 length: 14 residues. Germline-derived CDR1 and CDR2 are LNHDA and SQIVND (reference sequence). In nucleotides, the CDR3 is TGTGCCAGTAGCGGATTGGTCTCTACCTCTGAGCAGTTCTTC. Translation: CASSGLVSTSEQFF. Variable domain in full (rest from reference TRBV19 and TRBJ2-1): DGGITQSPKYLFRKEGQNVTLSCEQNLNHDAMYWYRQDPGQGLRLIYYSQIVNDFQKGDIAEGYSVSREKKESFPLTVTSAQKNPTAFYLCASSGLVSTSEQFFGPGTRLTVL.

The chain links TRBV7-3 to TRBJ2-7, with D maybe TRBD2 (7 bases). Germline V lookup: CDR1 SGHTA, CDR2 FQGTGA. Trimming shortened V by 4 bases and J by 7 bases, and 26 bases separated the two germline ends. CDR3 length equals 17 residues. This chain's CDR3 is CASSSEGGGTVLSEQYF. The CDR3 DNA sequence: TGTGCCAGCAGCTCAGAGGGGGGGGGTACGGTTTTAAGTGAGCAGTACTTC.

The V call is TRBV29-1, the J call TRBJ2-2; perhaps TRBD1 as D (6 bases). The V and J ends lost 3 bases and 7 bases respectively, with 9 bases between them. Germline V CDR1 and CDR2: SQVTM, ANQGSEA. The length of the CDR3 is 12 residues. The CDR3: CSVDRGFGELFF. The CDR3 coding sequence is TGCAGCGTTGACAGGGGTTTCGGGGAGCTGTTTTTT.

The table lists this clonotype with a few counts. This sequence joins TRBV5-1 and TRBJ2-1, with TRBD2 identical over 12 bases. The germline V gene encodes CDR1 SGHRS and CDR2 YFSETQ. With V trimmed by 4 bases and J by 6 bases, 11 bases remained unmatched. There are 17 residues in the CDR3. Written as DNA, the CDR3 is TGCGCCAGCAGCCCGGGACTAGCGGGTTCTCTGGGCAATGAGCAGTTCTTC. Protein product: CASSPGLAGSLGNEQFF.

In its sample, this clonotype was seen a few times. The rearrangement uses TRBV9 and TRBJ2-3; either TRBD1 or TRBD2 may fit D (5 bases each). The V end was cut by 3 bases, the J end by 0 bases, with 14 bases between. CDR3 length equals 16 residues. Germline V lookup: CDR1 SGDLS, CDR2 YYNGEE. As DNA, the CDR3 is TGTGCCAGCAGCGCAACCGGGACGCCGAGCACAGATACGCAGTATTTT. Residues: CASSATGTPSTDTQYF.

V gene TRBV19 combines with J gene TRBJ2-2; D is perhaps TRBD1 (6 bases). The germline V gene has CDR1 LNHDA and CDR2 SQIVND (reference sequence). The ends were cut back, 7 bases at V and 1 base at J, with 10 bases in the middle. The CDR3 is 14 amino acids. The CDR3 loop reads CASKDSGNTGELFF. The CDR3 region has the DNA TGTGCCAGTAAGGACAGCGGGAACACCGGGGAGCTGTTTTTT. The full variable domain, rest sourced from reference TRBV19 and TRBJ2-2, is DGGITQSPKYLFRKEGQNVTLSCEQNLNHDAMYWYRQDPGQGLRLIYYSQIVNDFQKGDIAEGYSVSREKKESFPLTVTSAQKNPTAFYLCASKDSGNTGELFFGEGSRLTVL.

This clonotype was found a few times. The V call is TRBV20-1, the J call TRBJ2-7; 8 bases line up with TRBD2. The junction had 14 bases not matched to a gene; V was cut back by 6 bases and J by 7 bases. The CDR3 extends over 14 amino acids. The germline V gene has CDR1 DFQATT and CDR2 SNEGSKA (reference sequence). CDR3 loop: CSAQVGGAVWEQYF. The CDR3 DNA follows: TGCAGTGCGCAGGTCGGGGGGGCGGTATGGGAGCAGTACTTC.